These 7 T cell receptor beta chains share one sample of origin, sequenced in a study of T cell responses to AZD1222 COVID-19 vaccine. Sequencing used immunoSEQ multiplex PCR; TCRdb keeps in-frame clones, though not all of them. The data hold about 270,000 clones, with 94% observed a single time. Material: peripheral blood, obtained 28 days after the second AZD1222 dose. These receptors were collected from an adult who received the AZD1222 COVID-19 vaccine.

The rearrangement uses TRBV9 and TRBJ2-7; 7 positions agree with TRBD2. There are 16 residues in the CDR3. CDR1 SGDLS and CDR2 YYNGEE come from the germline V gene. The J segment lost 3 bases and the V segment lost 0 bases, leaving 9 bases of the junction unmatched. The CDR3: CASSVGGMGGNYEQYF. In nucleotides, the CDR3 is TGTGCCAGCAGCGTAGGCGGGATGGGGGGGAACTACGAGCAGTACTTC.

V usage is TRBV11-2 and J usage is TRBJ2-7, with D maybe TRBD1 (6 bases). Germline assignment: CDR1 SGHAT and CDR2 FQNNGV. CDR3 length: 15 residues. V was pared by 2 bases and J by 2 bases, with 13 bases between. The CDR3 protein is CASSLNQGYPYEQYF. For the CDR3, the DNA is TGTGCCAGCAGCTTAAACCAGGGGTATCCCTACGAGCAGTACTTC.

V is TRBV6-1 and J is TRBJ2-6; possibly TRBD1 for D (6 bases). The CDR3 has 17 residues. The germline V gene encodes CDR1 MNHNS and CDR2 SASEGT. Trimming left V 4 bases short and J 4 bases short, with 17 bases between. The CDR3 DNA reads TGTGCCAGCAGTGTGAGGGACATATCTCTCGGGGCCAACGTCCTGACTTTC. It specifies CASSVRDISLGANVLTF.

The chain combines TRBV9 with TRBJ1-1, with D maybe TRBD1 (5 bases). Germline V gene sequence: CDR1 SGDLS, CDR2 YYNGEE. This CDR3 spans 14 amino acids. The ends were cut back, 4 bases at V and 3 bases at J, with 13 bases in the middle. CDR3 protein: CASSRLGGDTEAFF. In DNA form, the CDR3 reads TGTGCCAGCAGCCGTCTGGGGGGAGACACTGAAGCTTTCTTT.

CDR3 DNA: TGTGCCAGCAGCGCGGACAAGTATGGCTACACCTTC. Its translation: CASSADKYGYTF. The chain links TRBV9 to TRBJ1-2; perhaps TRBD1 as D (5 bases). CDR1 is SGDLS, CDR2 YYNGEE, per germline. V dropped 3 bases and J dropped 5 bases, with 8 bases sitting between them. The CDR3 length is 12 residues.

The rearrangement joins TRBV7-2 to TRBJ2-1; D is undetermined. The CDR3 is 14 residues long. With 0 bases removed from V and 5 bases from J, the gap between germline ends came to 8 bases. Germline CDR1 is SGHTA and CDR2 is FQGNSA. The CDR3 protein is CASSLASWNNEQFF. The DNA of the CDR3 is TGTGCCAGCAGCTTAGCCTCGTGGAACAATGAGCAGTTCTTC.

V usage is TRBV27 and J usage is TRBJ2-1; 7 nucleotides align to TRBD1. This CDR3 region has 15 residues. Germline V gives CDR1 MNHEY, CDR2 SMNVEV (reference sequence). The V and J ends lost 8 bases and 3 bases, in that order; junction bases with no gene match: 10. The CDR3 reads CASVLRTGDYNEQFF. The CDR3, as DNA: TGTGCCAGCGTCCTAAGGACAGGAGACTACAATGAGCAGTTCTTC.